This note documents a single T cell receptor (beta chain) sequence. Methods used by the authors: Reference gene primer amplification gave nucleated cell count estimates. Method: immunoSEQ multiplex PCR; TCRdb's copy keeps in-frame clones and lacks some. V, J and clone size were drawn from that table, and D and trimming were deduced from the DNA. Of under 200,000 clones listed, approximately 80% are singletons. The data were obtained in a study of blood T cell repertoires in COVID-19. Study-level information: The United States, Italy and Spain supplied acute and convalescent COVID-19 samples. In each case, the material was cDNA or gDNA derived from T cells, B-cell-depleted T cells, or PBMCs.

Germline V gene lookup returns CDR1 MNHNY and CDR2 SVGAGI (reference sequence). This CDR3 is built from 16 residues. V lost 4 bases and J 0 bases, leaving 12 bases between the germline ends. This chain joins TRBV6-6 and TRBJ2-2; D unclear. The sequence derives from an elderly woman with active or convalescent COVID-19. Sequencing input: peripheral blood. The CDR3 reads CASSSNWQANTGELFF. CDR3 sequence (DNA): TGTGCCAGCAGTTCTAATTGGCAGGCGAACACCGGGGAGCTGTTTTTT.